The 26 T cell receptor beta chains given below trace back to one sample, sequenced in a study of blood T cell repertoires in COVID-19. Some clones are missing from TCRdb's copy, which holds only in-frame ones; the method was immunoSEQ multiplex PCR. The data contain about 190,000 clones, about 88% of them singletons. The sequenced sample consisted of PBMCs or T cells enriched from blood (not recorded which). The origin of the receptors is a woman aged 25 to 39 who had recovered from COVID-19.

The V gene is TRBV19, the J gene TRBJ2-7, with D uncertain. The V end lost 1 base, the J end lost 6 bases, and 4 bases lay between the germline ends. The CDR3 sequence is 11 residues long. Germline CDR1 and CDR2: LNHDA and SQIVND (reference sequence). DNA for the CDR3: TGTGCCAGTAGTATAGCGGGCGAGCAGTACTTC. It encodes CASSIAGEQYF.

The chain combines TRBV28 with TRBJ2-2; 11 nucleotides line up with TRBD1. There are 15 residues in the CDR3. The V gene's germline CDR1 is MDHEN and CDR2 SYDVKM. J gave up 5 bases and V 3 bases, and 2 bases lay outside the gene matches. DNA of the CDR3: TGTGCCAGCAGTTTTGGACAGGGGGCGACCGGGGAGCTGTTTTTT. Translating it yields CASSFGQGATGELFF.

As regards this clone: A single base separates this from a much larger clone, so it may be a read error. The chain is built from TRBV9 and TRBJ2-7; D is possibly TRBD1 (6 bases). The CDR3 length is 12 residues. Germline V CDR1 and CDR2: SGDLS, YYNGEE. V was pared by 4 bases and J by 2 bases, with 7 bases between. The CDR3 is CASSRDTYEQYF. CDR3 bases: TGTGCCAGCAGCCGGGACACCTACGAGCAGTACTTC.

This clone occurred many times. J is TRBJ2-2 and V is TRBV12-5; TRBD1 aligns across 7 bases. This CDR3 has 18 amino acids. The V segment lost 2 bases and the J segment 2 bases; nucleotides outside the gene matches: 11. Germline V gene data show CDR1 as LGHNT and CDR2 as FRNRAP. CDR3 amino acids: CASGLYPGQSENTGELFF. As DNA, the CDR3 is TGTGCTAGTGGTTTGTATCCGGGACAGAGTGAAAACACCGGGGAGCTGTTTTTT.

The V gene is TRBV30, the J gene TRBJ2-1; unclear D gene. Trimming removed 0 bases at V and 8 bases at J, with 5 bases between. This CDR3 is built from 11 residues. Per the germline V gene, CDR1 is GTSNPN and CDR2 is SVGIG (reference sequence). The CDR3 loop is CAWSVLDEQFF. CDR3 bases: TGTGCCTGGAGTGTACTGGATGAGCAGTTCTTC.

V usage is TRBV28 and J usage is TRBJ1-5, with D uncertain. The ends were cut back, 8 bases at V and 3 bases at J, with 14 bases in the middle. The germline CDR1 and CDR2 sequences are MDHEN and SYDVKM. The CDR3 runs to 14 residues. CDR3 loop: CASGLEAHNQPQHF. In nucleotides, the CDR3 is TGTGCCAGCGGGTTGGAGGCGCACAATCAGCCCCAGCATTTT.

The genes are TRBV3-1 (or the pseudogene TRBV3-2) and TRBJ2-3; 9 nucleotides agree with TRBD2. The CDR3 extends over 15 amino acids. Trimming took 4 bases from V and 10 from J; bases not matched to a gene: 12. CDR1 is LGHDT and CDR2 is YNNKEL in the germline V gene (reference sequence). The CDR3 coding sequence is TGTGCCAGCAGCCGCGGCGGGAGGGCCTTATCCGCGCAGTATTTT. Translating gives CASSRGGRALSAQYF.

The V gene is TRBV2, the J gene TRBJ1-5, with a tentative D call TRBD1 (5 bases). The germline V gene encodes CDR1 SNHLY and CDR2 FYNNEI. Between the trimmed V and J ends, which lost 6 bases and 1 base, there was a span of 10 bases. There are 14 residues in the CDR3. DNA for the CDR3: TGTGCCAGCAGACCCGACAGCAGCAATCAGCCCCAGCATTTT. It yields the protein CASRPDSSNQPQHF.

This clone was counted only a few times. The chain combines TRBV7-2 with TRBJ1-5; 8 nucleotides align to TRBD1. Germline lookup yields CDR1 SGHTA and CDR2 FQGNSA. CDR3 length: 14 amino acids. V dropped 7 bases and J dropped 3; count of bases not matched to a gene: 5. The CDR3 DNA is TGTGCCAGCACCCAGACAGGGGACAATCAGCCCCAGCATTTT. It encodes CASTQTGDNQPQHF.

This chain uses TRBV3-1 (or the pseudogene TRBV3-2) with TRBJ2-7; 9 positions match TRBD2. The junction had 8 bases not matched to a gene; V was cut back by 8 bases and J by 0 bases. Germline assignment: CDR1 LGHDT and CDR2 YNNKEL (reference sequence). The CDR3 contains 15 residues. The CDR3: CASAPAGGLSYEQYF. CDR3 in DNA: TGTGCCAGCGCCCCAGCGGGGGGACTCTCCTACGAGCAGTACTTC.

The chain couples TRBV29-1 to TRBJ2-3; 7 bases are shared with TRBD2. The junction had 3 bases not matched to a gene; V was cut back by 2 bases and J by 4 bases. The CDR3 runs 13 residues. Germline CDR1 and CDR2: SQVTM and ANQGSEA. CDR3 region: CSVESLAADTQYF. The CDR3 region has the DNA TGCAGCGTTGAATCCCTAGCGGCAGATACGCAGTATTTT.

J is TRBJ2-1 and V is TRBV9; D possibly corresponds to TRBD2 (5 bases). The length of the CDR3 is 13 residues. Deletions cut 3 bases from V and 4 bases from J, with 8 bases between. The germline V gene encodes CDR1 SGDLS and CDR2 YYNGEE. The CDR3 DNA reads as TGTGCCAGCAGCGCCAGCGGTTACAATGAGCAGTTCTTC. Encoded protein: CASSASGYNEQFF.

The chain is built from TRBV5-1 and TRBJ2-1; D is unclear. Trimming removed 4 bases at V and 0 bases at J, with 5 bases between. Germline V gene sequence: CDR1 SGHRS, CDR2 YFSETQ. The CDR3 covers 13 residues. Written as DNA, the CDR3 is TGCGCCAGCAGCAGTAGCTCCTACAATGAGCAGTTCTTC. It translates to CASSSSSYNEQFF.

The chain uses TRBV10-2 and TRBJ1-6; TRBD1 is a possible D gene (6 bases). Germline CDR1 is WSHSY and CDR2 is SAAADI. The V and J ends lost 6 bases and 5 bases respectively, with 14 bases between them. The CDR3 totals 15 residues. The CDR3 DNA sequence: TGCGCCAGCAGGGGGACAAGTGCCGATAATTCACCCCTCCACTTT. Amino acid sequence: CASRGTSADNSPLHF.

Notes on this clone: Compared with germline, one end of the junction differs, possibly owing to a read error. This rearrangement joins TRBV9 to TRBJ2-2; 7 positions match TRBD2. The CDR3 runs 16 residues. The V gene's germline CDR1 is SGDLS and CDR2 YYNGEE. DNA of the CDR3: TGTGCCGGCAGTGCGGGGAGGGGACTGAACACCGGGGAGCTGTTTTTT. Protein: CAGSAGRGLNTGELFF.

This chain uses TRBV29-1 with TRBJ2-5, with 12 bases fitting TRBD2. V gave up 6 bases and J gave up 1 base; unmatched junction bases: 6. CDR3 size: 15 residues. Germline assignment: CDR1 SQVTM and CDR2 ANQGSEA. CDR3 bases: TGCAGCGTCGCTTCTAGCGGGGGGGTCCAAGAGACCCAGTACTTC. Its translation: CSVASSGGVQETQYF.

This chain connects TRBV7-2 to TRBJ1-1; D possibly corresponds to TRBD1 (6 bases). Germline CDR1 reads SGHTA; CDR2 reads FQGNSA. The CDR3 totals 15 residues. Deletions cut 3 bases from V and 4 bases from J, with 15 bases between. CDR3 in amino acids: CASSLVRGGGTEAFF. DNA for the CDR3: TGTGCCAGCAGCTTGGTCAGGGGTGGGGGCACTGAAGCTTTCTTT.

V is TRBV7-6 and J is TRBJ2-5, with D possibly being TRBD1 (6 bases). The CDR3 has 15 amino acids. V shed 0 bases and J shed 5 bases, with 13 bases lying between them. Looked up from germline, CDR1 is SGHVS and CDR2 is FNYEAQ. CDR3 sequence (DNA): TGTGCCAGCAGCTTAGCGGGAAGGGGGTTGGAGACCCAGTACTTC. Translation: CASSLAGRGLETQYF.

A note on this clone: This same CDR3 is encoded by further DNA sequences in the sample. This rearrangement joins TRBV5-1 to TRBJ2-3; D is perhaps TRBD1 (5 bases). Trimming pared 0 bases from V and 2 bases from J, leaving 7 bases between. This CDR3 contains 14 residues. Germline lookup yields CDR1 SGHRS and CDR2 YFSETQ. CDR3 sequence: CASSLGGPTDTQYF. The CDR3 DNA reads TGCGCCAGCAGCTTGGGGGGCCCCACAGATACGCAGTATTTT. The whole variable domain, filled in from reference TRBV5-1 and TRBJ2-3, reads KAGVTQTPRYLIKTRGQQVTLSCSPISGHRSVSWYQQTPGQGLQFLFEYFSETQRNKGNFPGRFSGRQFSNSRSEMNVSTLELGDSALYLCASSLGGPTDTQYFGPGTRLTVL.

The chain joins TRBV27 to TRBJ1-2; D ambiguous. Trimming cost V 6 bases and J 3 bases, with 11 bases left between them. This CDR3 region has 13 residues. Germline V gene sequence: CDR1 MNHEY, CDR2 SMNVEV (reference sequence). The CDR3 protein is CASSPGLHYGYTF. CDR3 coding DNA: TGTGCCAGCAGCCCTGGACTCCACTATGGCTACACCTTC.

The V gene is TRBV28, the J gene TRBJ1-2, with D perhaps matching TRBD1 (5 bases). V lost 3 bases, J lost 8 bases, and 16 bases lay in between. The CDR3 runs to 14 residues. Germline CDR1 is MDHEN and CDR2 is SYDVKM. The CDR3 DNA reads as TGTGCCAGCAGTTTGTCAAGGGGCGGCATAGGCTACACCTTC. This sequence encodes CASSLSRGGIGYTF.

V and J are TRBV18 and TRBJ1-2; D remains unclear. CDR1 and CDR2 from the germline V gene are KGHSH and LQKENI. The CDR3 covers 13 residues. The V end lost 0 bases, the J end lost 7 bases, and 9 bases lay between the germline ends. CDR3: CASSPPQEGGYTF. The DNA of the CDR3 is TGTGCCAGCTCACCACCGCAGGAGGGTGGCTACACCTTC.

This chain joins TRBV4-1 and TRBJ1-1, with D tentatively TRBD1 (6 bases). Germline V gives CDR1 MGHRA, CDR2 YSYEKL. The CDR3 covers 14 residues. Trimming removed 6 bases at V and 3 bases at J, with 14 bases between. CDR3 in DNA: TGCGCCAGCAGACCCACAGGGATATACACTGAAGCTTTCTTT. Translated, it gives CASRPTGIYTEAFF.

The gene calls are TRBV6-5 and TRBJ2-3; no clear D gene. The CDR3 is made up of 12 amino acids. The germline V gene has CDR1 MNHEY and CDR2 SVGAGI. Trimming removed 6 bases at V and 6 bases at J, with 10 bases between. The CDR3 bases are TGTGCCAGCAGCCCAATCGCGGATACGCAGTATTTT. This sequence encodes CASSPIADTQYF.

This chain connects TRBV7-9 to TRBJ1-5; possibly TRBD1 for D (6 bases). V lost 5 bases and J 7 bases, leaving 12 bases between the germline ends. The CDR3 contains 13 residues. CDR1 is SEHNR and CDR2 is FQNEAQ in the germline V gene (reference sequence). DNA of the CDR3: TGTGCCAGCAGCCCAGGGGAGCGGCAGCCCCAGCATTTT. It is translated as CASSPGERQPQHF.

The chain carries TRBV11-2 and TRBJ2-3; 7 positions agree with TRBD2. V trimming: 1 base; J trimming: 4 bases; junction bases outside the gene matches: 5. The germline gives CDR1 SGHAT, CDR2 FQNNGV. The CDR3 sequence is 15 residues long. Here the CDR3 DNA reads TGTGCCAGCAGCTTAGTGGGAGGGCCCGCAGATACGCAGTATTTT. It encodes CASSLVGGPADTQYF.